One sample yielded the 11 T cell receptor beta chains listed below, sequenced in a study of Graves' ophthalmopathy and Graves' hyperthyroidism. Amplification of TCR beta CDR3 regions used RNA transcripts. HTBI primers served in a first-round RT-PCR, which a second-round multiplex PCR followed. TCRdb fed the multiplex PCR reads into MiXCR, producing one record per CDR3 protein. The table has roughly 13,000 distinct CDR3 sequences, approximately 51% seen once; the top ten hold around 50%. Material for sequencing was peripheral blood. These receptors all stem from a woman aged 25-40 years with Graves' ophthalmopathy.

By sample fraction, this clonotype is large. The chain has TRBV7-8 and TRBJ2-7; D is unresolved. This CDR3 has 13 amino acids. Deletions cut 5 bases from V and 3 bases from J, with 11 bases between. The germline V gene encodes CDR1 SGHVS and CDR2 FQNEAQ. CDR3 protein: CASSADRSYEQYV. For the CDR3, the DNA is TGTGCCAGCAGCGCGGACCGTAGCTACGAGCAGTACGTC.

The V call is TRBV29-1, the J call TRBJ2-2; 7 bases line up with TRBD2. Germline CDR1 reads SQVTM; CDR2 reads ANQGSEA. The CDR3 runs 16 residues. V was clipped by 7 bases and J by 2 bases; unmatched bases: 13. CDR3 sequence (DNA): TGCAGCGCAACAGCAAGAGCGGGAAGCAACACCGGGGAGCTGTTTTTT. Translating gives CSATARAGSNTGELFF.

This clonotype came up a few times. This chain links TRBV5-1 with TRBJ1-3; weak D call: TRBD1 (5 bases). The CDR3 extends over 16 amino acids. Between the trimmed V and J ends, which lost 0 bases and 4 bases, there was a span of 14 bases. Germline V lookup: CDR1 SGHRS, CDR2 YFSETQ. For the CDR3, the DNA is TGCGCCAGCAGCTTGGTCGGTCAGGGAGCAGGAAACACCATATATTTT. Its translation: CASSLVGQGAGNTIYF.

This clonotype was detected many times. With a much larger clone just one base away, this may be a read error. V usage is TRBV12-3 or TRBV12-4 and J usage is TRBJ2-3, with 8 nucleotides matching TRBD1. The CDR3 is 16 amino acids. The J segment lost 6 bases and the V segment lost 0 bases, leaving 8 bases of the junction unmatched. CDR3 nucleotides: TGTGCCAGCAGTTTAGCGGGTCAGGGGGCGCGGGATACGCAGTATTTT. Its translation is CASSLAGQGARDTQYF.

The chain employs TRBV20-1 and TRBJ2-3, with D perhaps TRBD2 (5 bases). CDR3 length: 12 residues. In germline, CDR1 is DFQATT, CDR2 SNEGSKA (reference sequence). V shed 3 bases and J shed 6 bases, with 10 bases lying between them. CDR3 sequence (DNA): TGCAGTGCTAGGAGGGATTCGGATACGCAGTATTTT. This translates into CSARRDSDTQYF.

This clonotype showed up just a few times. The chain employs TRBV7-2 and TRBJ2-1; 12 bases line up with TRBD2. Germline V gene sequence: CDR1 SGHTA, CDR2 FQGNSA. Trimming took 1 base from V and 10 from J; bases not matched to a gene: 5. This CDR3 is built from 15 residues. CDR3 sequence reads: CASSLGLAGVGEQFF. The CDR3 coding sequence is TGTGCCAGCAGCTTAGGACTAGCGGGAGTGGGGGAGCAGTTCTTC. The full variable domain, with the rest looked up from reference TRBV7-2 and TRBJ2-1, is GAGVSQSPSNKVTEKGKDVELRCDPISGHTALYWYRQSLGQGLEFLIYFQGNSAPDKSGLPSDRFSAERTGGSVSTLTIQRTQQEDSAVYLCASSLGLAGVGEQFFGPGTRLTVL.

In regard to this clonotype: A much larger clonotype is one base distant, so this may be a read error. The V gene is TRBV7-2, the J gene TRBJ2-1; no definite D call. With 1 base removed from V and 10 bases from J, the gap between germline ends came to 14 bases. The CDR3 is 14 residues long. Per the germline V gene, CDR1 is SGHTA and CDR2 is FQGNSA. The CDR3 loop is CASSLVRASYEQFF. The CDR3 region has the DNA TGTGCCAGCAGCTTAGTTCGGGCAAGCTACGAGCAGTTCTTC.

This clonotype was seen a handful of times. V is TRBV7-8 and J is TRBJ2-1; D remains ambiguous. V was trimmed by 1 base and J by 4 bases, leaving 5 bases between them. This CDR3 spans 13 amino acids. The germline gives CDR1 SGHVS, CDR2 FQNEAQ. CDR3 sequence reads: CASSLGLYNEQFF. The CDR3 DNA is TGTGCCAGCAGCTTAGGGCTTTACAATGAGCAGTTCTTC. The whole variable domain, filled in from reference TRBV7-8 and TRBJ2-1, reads GAGVSQSPRYKVAKRGQDVALRCDPISGHVSLFWYQQALGQGPEFLTYFQNEAQLDKSGLPSDRFFAERPEGSVSTLKIQRTQQEDSAVYLCASSLGLYNEQFFGPGTRLTVL.

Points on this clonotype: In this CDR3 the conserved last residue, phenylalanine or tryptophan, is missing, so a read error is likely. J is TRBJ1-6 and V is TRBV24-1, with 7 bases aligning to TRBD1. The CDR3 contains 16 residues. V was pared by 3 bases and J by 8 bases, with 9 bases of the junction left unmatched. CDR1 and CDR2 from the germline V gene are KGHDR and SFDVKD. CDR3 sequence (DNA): TGTGCCACCAGTGATGCCAGGGGACAGATTCATTCACCCCTCCACTCT. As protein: CATSDARGQIHSPLHS.

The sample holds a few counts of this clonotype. The CDR3 coding sequence is TGTGCCAGCAGCGCCCCTGGGGCCAACGTCCTGACTTTC. Encoded protein: CASSAPGANVLTF. The chain joins TRBV9 to TRBJ2-6; D is uncertain. With 3 bases removed from V and 2 bases from J, the gap between germline ends came to 3 bases. This CDR3 has 13 amino acids. From germline, CDR1 is SGDLS and CDR2 YYNGEE.

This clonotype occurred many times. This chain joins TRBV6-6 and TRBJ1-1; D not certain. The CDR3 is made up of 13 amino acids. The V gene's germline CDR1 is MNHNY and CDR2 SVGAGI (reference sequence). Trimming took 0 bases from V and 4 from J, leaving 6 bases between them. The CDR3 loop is CASSYSAATEAFF. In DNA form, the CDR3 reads TGTGCCAGCAGTTACTCGGCAGCCACTGAAGCTTTCTTT.